This T cell receptor (beta chain) was observed in a study of identical twins. Study conclusions and caveats: Abundant cord blood beta clonotypes carried fewer insertions; memory repertoires showed none. Researchers reported weaker excess twin sharing in beta out-of-frame sequences. Model-predicted out-of-frame TCR alpha sharing fell below observed values in monozygotic twins.

About this clonotype: As yet, its antigen is unknown.

The CDR3 has 14 amino acids. Germline values: CDR1 MNHEY, CDR2 SMNVEV (reference sequence). With 5 bases removed from V and 6 bases from J, the gap between germline ends came to 15 bases. One entry per CDR3 protein, called by TCRdb with MiXCR from the 5' RACE reads. The sample has 1.5 million to 2 million distinct CDR3 sequences; around 33% are singletons. The sample consisted of cord blood. This rearrangement joins TRBV27 to TRBJ2-3, with D hard to call. The clonotype originates from a newborn girl in good health. The CDR3 region is CASSRRYPPDTQYF. CDR3 nucleotide sequence: TGTGCCAGCAGTCGCAGATACCCCCCGGATACGCAGTATTTT.